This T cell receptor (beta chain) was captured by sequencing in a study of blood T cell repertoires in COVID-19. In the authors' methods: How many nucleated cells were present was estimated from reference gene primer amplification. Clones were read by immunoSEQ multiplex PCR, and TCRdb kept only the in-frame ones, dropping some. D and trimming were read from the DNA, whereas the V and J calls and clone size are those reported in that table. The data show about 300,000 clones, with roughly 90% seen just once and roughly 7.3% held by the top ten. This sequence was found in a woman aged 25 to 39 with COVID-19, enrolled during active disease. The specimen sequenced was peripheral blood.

In DNA, the CDR3 is TGTGCCAGCAGCCAAGACACGGGTTGGACCGGGGAGCTGTTTTTT. It is translated as CASSQDTGWTGELFF. V is TRBV14 and J is TRBJ2-2; no firm D call. Germline CDR1 and CDR2: SGHDN and FVKESK. V lost 0 bases to trimming and J lost 5 bases, with 10 bases between them. The CDR3 is 15 amino acids.